This paragraph covers one TCR beta chain sequence. Germline V lookup: CDR1 SGHRS, CDR2 YFSETQ. The CDR3 runs to 15 residues. With 1 base removed from V and 2 bases from J, the gap between germline ends came to 12 bases. This record comes from a study of control samples from healthy donors and cancer patients. Sequenced by immunoSEQ multiplex PCR; TCRdb stores in-frame clones only, minus some. The data contain approximately 150,000 clones, around 86% of them singletons. The rearrangement uses TRBV5-1 and TRBJ1-1; D possibly corresponds to TRBD1 (6 bases). The sequence was obtained from a man between 25 and 39 years old in good health. Material: blood. CDR3 sequence reads: CASSLTSRGNTEAFF. The CDR3 DNA reads as TGCGCCAGCAGCTTGACGAGCAGGGGAAACACTGAAGCTTTCTTT.